This entry features one TCR beta chain sequence. This specimen comes from a study of blood T cell repertoires in COVID-19. Across the study: COVID-19 samples collected from the United States, Italy and Spain covered acute and convalescent phases. PBMCs, B-cell-depleted T cells, or T cells were the source of the cDNA or gDNA that made up the material.

Original analysis: Amplification from reference gene primers served as the basis for estimated nucleated cell counts. Profiling relied on immunoSEQ multiplex PCR, and the TCRdb table lists in-frame clones only, not all of them. V and J calls and clone size follow that table, whereas D and trimming were derived from the DNA. The data hold roughly 28,000 clones, with over 75% observed a single time. The specimen was peripheral blood. This receptor was identified in a woman aged 45-59 years with active COVID-19.

CDR3 region: CASSSGLAGGNEQFF. The CDR3 DNA reads as TGTGCCAGCAGTTCGGGACTAGCGGGAGGGAATGAGCAGTTCTTC. The rearrangement uses TRBV27 and TRBJ2-1; 16 bases line up with TRBD2. This CDR3 is 15 amino acids long. Trimming cost V 4 bases and J 7 bases; bases outside gene matches: 1. Germline V gene sequence: CDR1 MNHEY, CDR2 SMNVEV (reference sequence).